This T cell receptor (beta chain) was recovered during a study of T cells in Graves' hyperthyroidism and ophthalmopathy. Study information: Peripheral blood samples were taken at initial diagnosis, prior to any treatment. General study points: Ophthalmopathy was separated from stable hyperthyroidism by a 13 V-J model. Blood also held most thyroid clonotypes expanded beyond 0.001. For ophthalmopathy, model prediction preceded onset by a median 6.5 months.

Germline V gives CDR1 SGHAT, CDR2 FQNNGV. V was pared by 10 bases and J by 8 bases, with 13 bases of the junction left unmatched. The CDR3 is made up of 15 amino acids. This clonotype was counted only a few times. Its specificity is unknown. Amplified TCR beta CDR3 regions came from RNA transcripts. Researchers ran a first-round RT-PCR on the TCR CDR3 using the HTBI primer set. TCRdb redid the calling of the multiplex PCR reads with MiXCR, one entry per CDR3 protein. This repertoire shows approximately 400,000 distinct CDR3 sequences, around 14% found once; its top ten account for 9.5% to 12%. Material: blood. The V call is TRBV11-2, the J call TRBJ2-2; 10 bases match TRBD1. This clonotype was obtained from a woman between 55 and 75 years old with Graves' hyperthyroidism. The CDR3 nucleotides read TGTGCCACCACCCCGGGACAGGGGCCAGGAGGGGAGCTGTTTTTT. This translates into CATTPGQGPGGELFF.